This T cell receptor (beta chain) was captured by sequencing in a study of shared clonotypes between healthy human individuals. Execution of the assay was at deep level. For sorted subsets, about 190 ng DNA per replicate equaled 33,000 or so T cell genomes. Libraries were prepared by immunoSEQ multiplex PCR; TCRdb keeps only in-frame clonotypes and omits some of them. The sample lists over a million clones, around 75% occurring once. The study separated CD4+ cells into CD45RA+ naive and CD45RA-negative memory subsets. The CDR3 runs to 15 residues. The germline gives CDR1 MNHEY, CDR2 SVGAGI. V lost 7 bases and J lost 1; bases outside the gene matches: 7.

V gene TRBV6-5 combines with J gene TRBJ1-1, with TRBD1 matching over 9 bases. The source is a man aged 18-30 years in good health. The specimen was memory CD4+ T cells sorted from blood. Subset described: CD45RA-negative fraction. The CDR3 reads CASNTPTGGNTEAFF. For the CDR3, the DNA is TGTGCCAGCAATACACCGACAGGGGGGAACACTGAAGCTTTCTTT.